This paragraph reports one T cell receptor (beta chain). This specimen belongs to a study of blood T cell repertoires in COVID-19. Study overall: Material from acute and convalescent COVID-19 was sourced from the United States, Italy and Spain. Sample material is recorded as cDNA or gDNA derived from T cells, B-cell-depleted T cells, or PBMCs.

This table comes from immunoSEQ multiplex PCR, and its TCRdb copy is limited to in-frame clones, with some not included. The sample includes under 300,000 clones, 70% to 90% of them seen just once. This receptor was taken from a man aged 55 to 70 with acute or convalescent COVID-19. Sequenced material: peripheral blood.

The chain's CDR3 is CATSVSREDEQFF. CDR3 in DNA: TGTGCCACCAGTGTTTCCCGGGAGGATGAGCAGTTCTTC. The chain carries TRBV24-1 and TRBJ2-1; 7 bases line up with TRBD2. CDR3 size: 13 residues. Germline trimming cut 5 bases from V and 8 bases from J; bases unmatched to any gene: 5. CDR1 is KGHDR, CDR2 SFDVKD, per germline.